This T cell receptor beta chain was sequenced during a study of blood T cell repertoires in COVID-19. The wider study: COVID-19 samples, acute and convalescent, were from the United States, Italy and Spain. PBMCs, B-cell-depleted T cells, or T cells were the source of the cDNA or gDNA that made up the material.

Per the authors' pipeline: Nucleated cell counts were estimated from reference gene primer amplification. Sequencing was performed with immunoSEQ multiplex PCR; in TCRdb, only in-frame clones are kept and a portion is missing. V and J calls and clone size are given by that table; D and trimming were obtained from the DNA. The data contain approximately 480,000 clones, roughly 89% of them singletons. Seattle patients were enrolled during active infection and followed longitudinally. V lost 7 bases to trimming and J lost 12 bases; unmatched junction nucleotides: 9. The CDR3 loop spans 12 amino acids. Germline V gene sequence: CDR1 SGHTA, CDR2 FQGNSA.

The receptor was isolated from a man between 18 and 29 years old with COVID-19, enrolled during active disease. The sequencing sample was made of peripheral blood. The chain uses TRBV7-2 and TRBJ2-1, with TRBD1 matching over 7 bases. CDR3 protein: CASTWTGRGQFF. Written as DNA, the CDR3 is TGTGCCAGCACCTGGACAGGCCGGGGGCAGTTCTTC.